This T cell receptor beta chain is from a study of blood T cells in healthy people across ages. As for this clonotype: Antigen unknown.

A second PCR of 7 to 11 cycles used a sample-barcoded 5' primer and a J-beta primer mix. TCRdb reprocessed the 5' RACE reads via MiXCR and lists one record per CDR3 protein. Found here are 1.2 million to 1.5 million distinct CDR3 sequences, approximately 63% of them singletons; the top ten hold roughly 6.3%. This CDR3 spans 13 amino acids. Germline CDR1 is MDHEN and CDR2 is SYDVKM. V lost 5 bases and J 2 bases, leaving 10 bases between the germline ends. Study-level results: Expanded clonotype shifts may have been confounded, as the donors had an unknown CMV status.

The sample comprised blood. This TCR was recovered from a man between 18 and 35 years old in good health. This chain links TRBV28 with TRBJ2-7, with a possible D match to TRBD1 (5 bases). The CDR3 region is CASSTGMTYEQYF. CDR3 bases: TGTGCCAGCAGTACAGGAATGACCTACGAGCAGTACTTC.